This T cell receptor (beta chain) is drawn from a study of blood T cell repertoires in COVID-19. Assay: immunoSEQ multiplex PCR; the TCRdb copy retains only in-frame clones and omits some. The data hold 250,000 to 350,000 clones, with around four fifths observed a single time. This TCR derives from a woman between 50 and 59 years old with acute or convalescent COVID-19. Input material: peripheral blood.

CDR3 nucleotide sequence: TGTGCCACCAGTGATCCTTTAGCGGGGCCACGTGGAGATACGCAGTATTTT. This translates into CATSDPLAGPRGDTQYF. This chain links TRBV24-1 with TRBJ2-3; 8 positions agree with TRBD2. Germline V gene data show CDR1 as KGHDR and CDR2 as SFDVKD. CDR3 size: 17 residues. The trim removed 3 bases at V and 5 bases at J, leaving 12 bases unmatched.